This T cell receptor (beta chain) was captured by sequencing in a study of T cells in Graves' hyperthyroidism and ophthalmopathy. Points from the study as a whole: Within blood appeared most thyroid clonotypes that had expanded above 0.001.

The CDR3 runs 15 residues. Germline-derived CDR1 and CDR2 are SGHKS and YYEKEE (reference sequence). Each diagnosis drew on symptoms, thyroxine, TRAb, thyroid ultrasound and orbital computed tomography findings. About this clonotype itself: Its matching antigen is unknown. A much more abundant neighbour one base away suggests this may be a read error.

RNA transcripts provided the source from which TCR beta CDR3 regions were amplified. Primed by the HTBI set, a first-round RT-PCR was run on the TCR CDR3. TCRdb re-called the multiplex PCR reads with MiXCR, one entry per CDR3 protein. The sample yields 400,000 to 500,000 distinct CDR3 sequences, roughly 14% seen once. The sequence came from a man aged 18 to 29 with Graves' ophthalmopathy. The sample comprised blood. This chain uses TRBV5-5 with TRBJ2-1; D possibly corresponds to TRBD1 (5 bases). In nucleotides, the CDR3 is TGTACCAGCAGCTTCTGGACACCTACTTACAATGAGCAGTTCTTC. Its translation: CTSSFWTPTYNEQFF.